This T cell receptor (beta chain) was profiled in a study of blood T cell repertoires in COVID-19. At the level of the study: Samples came from the United States, Italy and Spain, spanning acute and convalescent COVID-19. T cells, B-cell-depleted T cells, or PBMCs supplied cDNA or gDNA.

Clones were sequenced by immunoSEQ multiplex PCR, and TCRdb holds only the in-frame ones, with some missing. The table lists 130,000 to 150,000 clones, about four fifths of them singletons, with 7% to 10% in the top ten. The source of this sequence is a human donor with acute or convalescent COVID-19. The donor label of this sample is uncertain. Sequencing was done on a sample of peripheral blood.

Here the CDR3 reads CASSYLGSYEQYF. The CDR3 DNA sequence: TGTGCCAGCAGTTACCTCGGCTCCTACGAGCAGTACTTC. This chain joins TRBV27 and TRBJ2-7; D is unclear. CDR3 length: 13 residues. Trimming shortened V by 4 bases and J by 0 bases, and 7 bases separated the two germline ends. Germline loops: CDR1 MNHEY, CDR2 SMNVEV (reference sequence).